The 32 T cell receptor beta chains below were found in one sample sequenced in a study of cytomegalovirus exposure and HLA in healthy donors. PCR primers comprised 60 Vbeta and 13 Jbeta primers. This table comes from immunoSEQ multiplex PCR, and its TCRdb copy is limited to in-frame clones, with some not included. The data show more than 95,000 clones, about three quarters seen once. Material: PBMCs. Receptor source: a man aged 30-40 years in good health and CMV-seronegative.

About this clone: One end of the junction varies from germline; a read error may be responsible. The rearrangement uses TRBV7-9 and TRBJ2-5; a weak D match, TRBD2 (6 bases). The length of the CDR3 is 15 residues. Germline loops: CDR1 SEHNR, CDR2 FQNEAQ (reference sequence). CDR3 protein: CSSSLGWRARETQYF. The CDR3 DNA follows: TGTTCCAGCAGCTTAGGTTGGAGGGCGAGGGAGACCCAGTACTTC.

CDR3: CASSPPSGVYNEQFF. The CDR3 DNA is TGTGCCAGCAGCCCACCTAGCGGGGTCTACAATGAGCAGTTCTTC. This chain joins TRBV4-2 and TRBJ2-1; 9 nucleotides match TRBD2. Germline loops: CDR1 LGHNA, CDR2 YNFKEQ. V shed 4 bases and J 3 bases; nucleotides not matched to a gene: 4. CDR3 size: 15 residues.

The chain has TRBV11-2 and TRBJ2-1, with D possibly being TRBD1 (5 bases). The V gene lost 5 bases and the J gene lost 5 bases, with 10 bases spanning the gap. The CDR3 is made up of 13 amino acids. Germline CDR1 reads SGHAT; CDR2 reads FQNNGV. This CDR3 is CASSDRPDNEQFF. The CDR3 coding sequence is TGTGCCAGCAGCGACAGACCGGACAATGAGCAGTTCTTC.

The chain's CDR3 is CASSQGAGGRTDTQYF. In DNA, the CDR3 is TGCGCCAGCAGCCAAGGGGCAGGGGGCCGCACAGATACGCAGTATTTT. The chain carries TRBV4-1 and TRBJ2-3; TRBD1 aligns across 8 bases. V trimming: 1 base; J trimming: 1 base; junction bases outside the gene matches: 4. The CDR3 is 16 amino acids. CDR1 and CDR2 (germline): MGHRA, YSYEKL.

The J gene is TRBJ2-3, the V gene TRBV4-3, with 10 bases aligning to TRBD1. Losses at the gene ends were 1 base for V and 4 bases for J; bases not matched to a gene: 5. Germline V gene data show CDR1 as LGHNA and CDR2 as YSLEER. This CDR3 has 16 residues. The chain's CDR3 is CASSQGGDRGPDTQYF. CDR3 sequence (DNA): TGCGCCAGCAGCCAAGGGGGGGACAGGGGTCCAGATACGCAGTATTTT.

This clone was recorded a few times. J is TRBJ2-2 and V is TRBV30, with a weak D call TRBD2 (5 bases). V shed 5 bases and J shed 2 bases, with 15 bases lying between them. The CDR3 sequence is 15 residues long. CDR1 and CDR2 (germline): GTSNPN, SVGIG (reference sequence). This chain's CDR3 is CAWSPGVSNTGELFF. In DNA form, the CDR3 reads TGTGCCTGGTCACCCGGGGTCAGCAACACCGGGGAGCTGTTTTTT.

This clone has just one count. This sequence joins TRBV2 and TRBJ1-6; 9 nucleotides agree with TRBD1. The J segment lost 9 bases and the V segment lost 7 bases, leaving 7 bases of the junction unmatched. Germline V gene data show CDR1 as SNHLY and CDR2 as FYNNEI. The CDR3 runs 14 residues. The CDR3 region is CASNRDRGSSPLHF. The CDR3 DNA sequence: TGTGCCAGCAACCGTGACAGGGGGAGTTCACCCCTCCACTTT.

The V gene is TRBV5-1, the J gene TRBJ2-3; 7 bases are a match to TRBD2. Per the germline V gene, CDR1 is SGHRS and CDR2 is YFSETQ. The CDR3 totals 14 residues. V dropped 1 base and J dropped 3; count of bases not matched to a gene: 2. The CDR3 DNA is TGCGCCAGCAGCTTGAGCGGGGAAACAGATACGCAGTATTTT. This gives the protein CASSLSGETDTQYF.

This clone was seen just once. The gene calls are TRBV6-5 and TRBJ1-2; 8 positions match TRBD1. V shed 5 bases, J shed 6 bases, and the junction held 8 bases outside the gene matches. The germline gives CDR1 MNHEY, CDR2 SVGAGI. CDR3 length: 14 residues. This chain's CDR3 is CASSPRTGKHGYTF. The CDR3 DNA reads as TGTGCCAGCAGTCCCCGGACAGGGAAACATGGCTACACCTTC.

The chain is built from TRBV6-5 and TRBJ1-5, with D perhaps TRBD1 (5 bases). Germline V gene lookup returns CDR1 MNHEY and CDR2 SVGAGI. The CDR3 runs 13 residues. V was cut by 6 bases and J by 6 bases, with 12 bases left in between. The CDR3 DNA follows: TGTGCCAGCAGAACGGGGGTAGGTCAGCCCCAGCATTTT. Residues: CASRTGVGQPQHF.

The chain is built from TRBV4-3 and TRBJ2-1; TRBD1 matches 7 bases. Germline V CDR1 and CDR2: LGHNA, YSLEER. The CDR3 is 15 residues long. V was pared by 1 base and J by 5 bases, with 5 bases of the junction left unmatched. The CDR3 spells CASSQVGGTDNEQFF. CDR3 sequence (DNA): TGCGCCAGCAGCCAAGTAGGGGGCACAGACAATGAGCAGTTCTTC.

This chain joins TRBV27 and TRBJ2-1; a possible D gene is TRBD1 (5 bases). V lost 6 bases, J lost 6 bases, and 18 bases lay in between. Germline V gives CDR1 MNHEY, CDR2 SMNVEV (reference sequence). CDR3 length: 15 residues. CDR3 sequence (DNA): TGTGCCAGCAGCCCATTCCCTCTCGACAGCAATGAGCAGTTCTTC. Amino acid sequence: CASSPFPLDSNEQFF.

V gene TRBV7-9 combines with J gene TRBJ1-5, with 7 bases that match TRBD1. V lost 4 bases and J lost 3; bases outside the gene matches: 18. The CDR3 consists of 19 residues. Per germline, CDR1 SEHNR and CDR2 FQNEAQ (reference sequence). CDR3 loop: CASSSLRGGTDIFNQPQHF. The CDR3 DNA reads TGTGCCAGCAGCTCACTTAGAGGGGGGACAGATATTTTCAATCAGCCCCAGCATTTT.

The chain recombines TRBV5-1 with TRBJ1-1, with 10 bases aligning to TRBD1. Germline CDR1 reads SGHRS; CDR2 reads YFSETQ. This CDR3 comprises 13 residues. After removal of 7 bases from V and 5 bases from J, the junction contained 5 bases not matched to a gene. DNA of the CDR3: TGCGCCAGCGGGGACAGGGGTTTAACTGAAGCTTTCTTT. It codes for CASGDRGLTEAFF.

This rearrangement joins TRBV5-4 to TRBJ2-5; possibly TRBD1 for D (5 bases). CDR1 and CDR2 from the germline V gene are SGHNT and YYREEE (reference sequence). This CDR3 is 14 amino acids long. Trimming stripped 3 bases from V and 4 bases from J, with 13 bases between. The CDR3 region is CASSYRSPVETQYF. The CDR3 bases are TGTGCCAGCAGCTACAGGTCCCCAGTAGAGACCCAGTACTTC.

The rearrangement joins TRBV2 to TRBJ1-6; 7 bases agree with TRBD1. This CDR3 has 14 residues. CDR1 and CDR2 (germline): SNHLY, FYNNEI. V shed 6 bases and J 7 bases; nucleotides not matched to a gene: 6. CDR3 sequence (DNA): TGTGCCAGCAGCGGACAGGTTCTCAATTCACCCCTCCACTTT. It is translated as CASSGQVLNSPLHF.

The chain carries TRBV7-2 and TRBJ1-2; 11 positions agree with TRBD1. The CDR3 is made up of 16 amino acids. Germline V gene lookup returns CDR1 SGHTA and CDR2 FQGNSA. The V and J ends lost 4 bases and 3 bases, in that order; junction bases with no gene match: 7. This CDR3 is CASSWGQGGRDYGYTF. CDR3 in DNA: TGTGCCAGCAGCTGGGGACAGGGGGGTAGGGACTATGGCTACACCTTC.

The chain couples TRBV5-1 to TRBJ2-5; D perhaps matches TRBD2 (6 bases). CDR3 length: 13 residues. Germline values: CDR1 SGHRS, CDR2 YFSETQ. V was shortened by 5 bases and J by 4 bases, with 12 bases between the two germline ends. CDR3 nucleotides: TGCGCCAGCAGGCTCGGCGGGGTAGAGACCCAGTACTTC. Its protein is CASRLGGVETQYF. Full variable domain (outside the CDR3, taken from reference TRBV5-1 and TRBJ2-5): KAGVTQTPRYLIKTRGQQVTLSCSPISGHRSVSWYQQTPGQGLQFLFEYFSETQRNKGNFPGRFSGRQFSNSRSEMNVSTLELGDSALYLCASRLGGVETQYFGPGTRLLVL.

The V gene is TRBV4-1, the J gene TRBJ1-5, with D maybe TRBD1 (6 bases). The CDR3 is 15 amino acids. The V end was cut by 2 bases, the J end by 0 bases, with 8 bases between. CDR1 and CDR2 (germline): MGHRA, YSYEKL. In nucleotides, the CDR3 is TGCGCCAGCAGCCAACAGGGGTATAGCAATCAGCCCCAGCATTTT. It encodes CASSQQGYSNQPQHF.

DNA for the CDR3: TGTGCCAGCAGCTCCTCCCAGGGGGGATATGGCTACACCTTC. Protein: CASSSSQGGYGYTF. J is TRBJ1-2 and V is TRBV5-4, with TRBD1 identical over 7 bases. Germline V gene lookup returns CDR1 SGHNT and CDR2 YYREEE (reference sequence). V shed 3 bases, J shed 5 bases, and the junction held 7 bases outside the gene matches. The CDR3 consists of 14 residues. Filled out from reference TRBV5-4 and TRBJ1-2, the complete variable domain reads ETGVTQSPTHLIKTRGQQVTLRCSSQSGHNTVSWYQQALGQGPQFIFQYYREEENGRGNFPPRFSGLQFPNYSSELNVNALELDDSALYLCASSSSQGGYGYTFGSGTRLTVV.

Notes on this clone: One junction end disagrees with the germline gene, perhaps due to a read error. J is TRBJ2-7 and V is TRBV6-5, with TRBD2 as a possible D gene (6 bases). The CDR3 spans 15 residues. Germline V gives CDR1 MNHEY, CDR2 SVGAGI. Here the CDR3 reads CASSNSGTVTYEQYF. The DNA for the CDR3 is TGTGCCAGCAGTAACTCCGGGACTGTTACCTACGAGCAGTACTTC.

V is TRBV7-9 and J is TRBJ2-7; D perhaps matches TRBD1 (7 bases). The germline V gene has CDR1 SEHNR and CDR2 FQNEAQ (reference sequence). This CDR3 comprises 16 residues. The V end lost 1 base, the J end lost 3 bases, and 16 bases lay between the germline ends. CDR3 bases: TGTGCCAGCAGCTTAGGCGGGACAGCTCCTATCTACGAGCAGTACTTC. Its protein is CASSLGGTAPIYEQYF.

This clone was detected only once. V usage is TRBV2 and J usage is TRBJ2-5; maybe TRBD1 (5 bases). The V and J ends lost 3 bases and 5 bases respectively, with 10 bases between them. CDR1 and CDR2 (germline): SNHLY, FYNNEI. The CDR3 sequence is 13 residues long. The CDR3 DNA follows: TGTGCCAGCAGTGAGTCAGGGTGGGAGACCCAGTACTTC. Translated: CASSESGWETQYF.

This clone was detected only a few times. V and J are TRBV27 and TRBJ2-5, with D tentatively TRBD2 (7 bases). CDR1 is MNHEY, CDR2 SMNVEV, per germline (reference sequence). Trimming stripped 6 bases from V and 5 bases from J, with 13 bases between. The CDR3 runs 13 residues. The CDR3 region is CASSGGPGETQYF. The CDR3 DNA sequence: TGTGCCAGCAGCGGGGGGCCGGGGGAGACCCAGTACTTC.

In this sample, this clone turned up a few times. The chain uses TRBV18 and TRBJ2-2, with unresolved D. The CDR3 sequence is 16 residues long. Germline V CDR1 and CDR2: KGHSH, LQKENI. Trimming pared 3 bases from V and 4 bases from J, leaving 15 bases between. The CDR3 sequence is CASSPRAISLTGELFF. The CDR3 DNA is TGTGCCAGCTCACCCCGTGCTATATCCCTCACCGGGGAGCTGTTTTTT.

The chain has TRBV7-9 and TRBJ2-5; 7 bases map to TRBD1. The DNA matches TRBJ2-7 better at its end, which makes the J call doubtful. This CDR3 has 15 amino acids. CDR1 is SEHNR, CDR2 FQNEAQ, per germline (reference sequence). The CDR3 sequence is CASSRPGQSFYEQYF. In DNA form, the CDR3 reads TGTGCCAGCAGCAGACCGGGACAGTCCTTCTACGAGCAGTACTTC.

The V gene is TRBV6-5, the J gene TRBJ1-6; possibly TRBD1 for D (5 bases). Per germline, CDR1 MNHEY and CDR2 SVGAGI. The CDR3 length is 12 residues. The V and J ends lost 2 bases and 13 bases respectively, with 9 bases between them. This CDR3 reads CASSYRKGPLHF. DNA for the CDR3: TGTGCCAGCAGTTACCGGAAGGGGCCCCTCCACTTT.

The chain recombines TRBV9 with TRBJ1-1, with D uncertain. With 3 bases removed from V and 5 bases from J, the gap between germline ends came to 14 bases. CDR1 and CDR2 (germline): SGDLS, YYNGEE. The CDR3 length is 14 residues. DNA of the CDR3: TGTGCCAGCAGCGCAACACCAAGTAAGACTGAAGCTTTCTTT. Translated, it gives CASSATPSKTEAFF.

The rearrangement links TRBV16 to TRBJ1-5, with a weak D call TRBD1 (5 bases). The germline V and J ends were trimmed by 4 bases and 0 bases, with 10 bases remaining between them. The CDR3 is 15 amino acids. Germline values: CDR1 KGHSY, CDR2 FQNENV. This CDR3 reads CASSLNGGSNQPQHF. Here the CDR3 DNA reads TGTGCCAGCAGCCTGAACGGGGGTAGCAATCAGCCCCAGCATTTT.

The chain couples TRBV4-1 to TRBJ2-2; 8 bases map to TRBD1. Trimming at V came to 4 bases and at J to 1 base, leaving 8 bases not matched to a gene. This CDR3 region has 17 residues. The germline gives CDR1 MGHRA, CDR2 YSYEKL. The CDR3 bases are TGCGCCAGCAGCCCAAGAATAGGACAGGGGAACACCGGGGAGCTGTTTTTT. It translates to CASSPRIGQGNTGELFF.

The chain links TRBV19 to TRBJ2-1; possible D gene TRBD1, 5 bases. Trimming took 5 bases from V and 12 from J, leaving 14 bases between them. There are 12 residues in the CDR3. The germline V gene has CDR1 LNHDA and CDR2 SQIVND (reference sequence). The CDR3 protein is CASSDQGWGQFF. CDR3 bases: TGTGCCAGTAGTGATCAGGGTTGGGGGCAGTTCTTC.

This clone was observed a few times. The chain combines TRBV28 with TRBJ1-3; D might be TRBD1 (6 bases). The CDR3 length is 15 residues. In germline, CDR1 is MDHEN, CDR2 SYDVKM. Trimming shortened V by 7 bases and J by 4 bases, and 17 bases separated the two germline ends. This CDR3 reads CASIPEPGVGNTIYF. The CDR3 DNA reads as TGTGCCAGCATCCCCGAGCCAGGGGTGGGAAACACCATATATTTT.